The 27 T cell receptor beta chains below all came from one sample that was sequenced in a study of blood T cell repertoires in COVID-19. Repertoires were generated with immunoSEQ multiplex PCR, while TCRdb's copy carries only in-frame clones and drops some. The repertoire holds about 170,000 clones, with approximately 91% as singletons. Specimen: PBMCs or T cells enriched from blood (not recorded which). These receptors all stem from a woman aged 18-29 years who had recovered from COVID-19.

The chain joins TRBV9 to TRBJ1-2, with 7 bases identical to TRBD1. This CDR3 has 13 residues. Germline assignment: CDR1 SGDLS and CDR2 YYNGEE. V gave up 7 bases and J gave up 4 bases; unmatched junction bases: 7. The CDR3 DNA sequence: TGTGCCAGCGGGACCACAGGGGCCTATGGCTACACCTTC. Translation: CASGTTGAYGYTF. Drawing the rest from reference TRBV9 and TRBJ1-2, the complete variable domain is DSGVTQTPKHLITATGQRVTLRCSPRSGDLSVYWYQQSLDQGLQFLIQYYNGEERAKGNILERFSAQQFPDLHSELNLSSLELGDSALYFCASGTTGAYGYTFGSGTRLTVV.

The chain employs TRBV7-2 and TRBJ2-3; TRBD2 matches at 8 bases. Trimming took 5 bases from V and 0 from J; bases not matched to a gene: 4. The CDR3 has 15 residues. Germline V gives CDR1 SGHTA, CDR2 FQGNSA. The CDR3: CASSVTSESTDTQYF. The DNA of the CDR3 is TGTGCCAGCAGCGTGACTAGCGAGAGCACAGATACGCAGTATTTT.

In DNA form, the CDR3 reads TGTGCCAGCAGTGAGACAGGATTTACCACAGATACGCAGTATTTT. Translated, it gives CASSETGFTTDTQYF. This chain uses TRBV6-1 with TRBJ2-3; weak D call: TRBD1 (6 bases). Germline CDR1 is MNHNS and CDR2 is SASEGT. Trimming left V 3 bases short and J 2 bases short, with 12 bases between. The CDR3 is 15 residues long.

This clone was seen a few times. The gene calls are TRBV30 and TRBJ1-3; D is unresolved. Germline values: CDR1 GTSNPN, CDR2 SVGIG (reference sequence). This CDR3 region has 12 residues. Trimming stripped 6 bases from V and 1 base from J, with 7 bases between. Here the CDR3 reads CACQISGNTIYF. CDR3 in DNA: TGTGCCTGCCAGATTTCTGGAAACACCATATATTTT.

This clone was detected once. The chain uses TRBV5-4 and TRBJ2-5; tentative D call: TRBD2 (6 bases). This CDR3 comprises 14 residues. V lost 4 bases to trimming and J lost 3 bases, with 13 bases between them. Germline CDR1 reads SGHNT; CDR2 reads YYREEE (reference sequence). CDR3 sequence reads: CASSGRETKETQYF. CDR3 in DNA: TGTGCCAGCAGCGGTCGGGAGACCAAAGAGACCCAGTACTTC. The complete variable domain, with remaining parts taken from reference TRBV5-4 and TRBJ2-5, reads ETGVTQSPTHLIKTRGQQVTLRCSSQSGHNTVSWYQQALGQGPQFIFQYYREEENGRGNFPPRFSGLQFPNYSSELNVNALELDDSALYLCASSGRETKETQYFGPGTRLLVL.

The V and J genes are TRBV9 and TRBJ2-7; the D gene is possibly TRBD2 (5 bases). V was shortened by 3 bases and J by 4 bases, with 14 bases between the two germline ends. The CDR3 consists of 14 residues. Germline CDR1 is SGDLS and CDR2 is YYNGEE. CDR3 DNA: TGTGCCAGCAGCGGTTTCGGAGGTAGTTACGAGCAGTACTTC. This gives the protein CASSGFGGSYEQYF.

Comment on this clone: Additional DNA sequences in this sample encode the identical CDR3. The CDR3 DNA is TGTGCCAGCAGTTTACGGTTGAACACCGGGGAGCTGTTTTTT. Translated: CASSLRLNTGELFF. The J gene is TRBJ2-2, the V gene TRBV27; D uncertain. The ends were cut back, 2 bases at V and 1 base at J, with 5 bases in the middle. This CDR3 has 14 amino acids. CDR1 is MNHEY and CDR2 is SMNVEV in the germline V gene (reference sequence).

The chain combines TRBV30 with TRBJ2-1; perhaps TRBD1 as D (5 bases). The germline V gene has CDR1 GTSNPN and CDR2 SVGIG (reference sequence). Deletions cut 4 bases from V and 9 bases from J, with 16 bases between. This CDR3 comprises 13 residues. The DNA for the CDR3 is TGTGCCTGGATATCTGGGTGGGGCACTGAGCAGTTCTTC. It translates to CAWISGWGTEQFF.

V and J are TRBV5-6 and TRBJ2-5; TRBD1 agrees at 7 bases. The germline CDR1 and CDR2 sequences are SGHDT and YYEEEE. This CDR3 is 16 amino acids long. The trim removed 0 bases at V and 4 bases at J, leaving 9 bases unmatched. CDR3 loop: CASSLVGRGYGETQYF. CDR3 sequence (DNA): TGTGCCAGCAGCTTGGTCGGCAGGGGGTATGGAGAGACCCAGTACTTC.

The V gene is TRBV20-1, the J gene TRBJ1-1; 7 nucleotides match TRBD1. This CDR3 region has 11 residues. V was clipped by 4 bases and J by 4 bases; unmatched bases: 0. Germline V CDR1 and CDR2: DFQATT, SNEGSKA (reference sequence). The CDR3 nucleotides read TGCAGTGCTACAGGGGGCACTGAAGCTTTCTTT. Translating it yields CSATGGTEAFF.

The CDR3 DNA is TGTGCCAGCACCCGAACAGGTTCCCGTGCTAAGTTCTTC. This translates into CASTRTGSRAKFF. V is TRBV6-5 and J is TRBJ2-1; TRBD1 is a possible D gene (5 bases). This CDR3 spans 13 amino acids. Germline V CDR1 and CDR2: MNHEY, SVGAGI. V lost 7 bases, J lost 14 bases, and 21 bases lay in between.

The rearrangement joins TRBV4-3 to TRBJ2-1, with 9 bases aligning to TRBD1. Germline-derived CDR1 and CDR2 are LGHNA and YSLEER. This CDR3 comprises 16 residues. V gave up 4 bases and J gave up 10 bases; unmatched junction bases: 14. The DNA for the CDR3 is TGCGCCAGCAGCCGAGACAGGGGGAATCCCCACAGGGAGCAGTTCTTC. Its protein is CASSRDRGNPHREQFF.

As DNA, the CDR3 is TGTGCCAGCAGCCAAGTTGAAGGACAGGGGGCAAGTCAGCCCCAGCATTTT. Translated, it gives CASSQVEGQGASQPQHF. The chain recombines TRBV4-2 with TRBJ1-5; 11 positions agree with TRBD1. Per germline, CDR1 LGHNA and CDR2 YNFKEQ. The CDR3 loop spans 17 amino acids. After removal of 1 base from V and 6 bases from J, the junction contained 8 bases not matched to a gene.

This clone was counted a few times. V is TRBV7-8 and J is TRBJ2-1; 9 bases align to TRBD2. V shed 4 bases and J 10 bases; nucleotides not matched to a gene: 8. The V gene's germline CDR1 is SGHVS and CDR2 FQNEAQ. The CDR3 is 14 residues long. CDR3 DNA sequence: TGTGCCAGCAGCTCACGCTCGCGGGAGGGCGAGCAGTTCTTC. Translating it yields CASSSRSREGEQFF.

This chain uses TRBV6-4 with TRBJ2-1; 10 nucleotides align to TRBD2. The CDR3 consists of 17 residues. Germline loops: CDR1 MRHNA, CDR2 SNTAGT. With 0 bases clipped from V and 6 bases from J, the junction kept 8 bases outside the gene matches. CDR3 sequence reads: CASSDSIRGLACNEQFF. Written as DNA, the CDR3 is TGTGCCAGCAGTGACTCTATTAGGGGACTAGCGTGCAATGAGCAGTTCTTC.

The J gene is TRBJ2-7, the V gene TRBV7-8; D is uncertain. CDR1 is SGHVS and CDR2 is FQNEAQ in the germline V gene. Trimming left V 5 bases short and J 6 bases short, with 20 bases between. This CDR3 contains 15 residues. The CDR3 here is CASSIPTWAPSEQYF. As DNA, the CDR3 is TGTGCCAGCAGCATACCAACTTGGGCACCCTCCGAGCAGTACTTC. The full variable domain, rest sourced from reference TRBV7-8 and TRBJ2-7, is GAGVSQSPRYKVAKRGQDVALRCDPISGHVSLFWYQQALGQGPEFLTYFQNEAQLDKSGLPSDRFFAERPEGSVSTLKIQRTQQEDSAVYLCASSIPTWAPSEQYFGPGTRLTVT.

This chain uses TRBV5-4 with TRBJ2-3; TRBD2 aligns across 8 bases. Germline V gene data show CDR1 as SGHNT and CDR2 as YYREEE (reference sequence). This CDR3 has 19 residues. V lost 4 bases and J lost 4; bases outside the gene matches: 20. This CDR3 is CASSRLGTSPPPPPDTQYF. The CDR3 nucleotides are TGTGCCAGCAGCCGTCTCGGGACTAGTCCGCCGCCCCCACCAGATACGCAGTATTTT.

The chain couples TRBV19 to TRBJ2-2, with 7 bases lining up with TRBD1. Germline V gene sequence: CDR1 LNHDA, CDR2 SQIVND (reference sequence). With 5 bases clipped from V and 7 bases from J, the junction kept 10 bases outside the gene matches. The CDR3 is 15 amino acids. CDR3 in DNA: TGTGCCAGTAGTCCAAGACAGGGTACCGTCGGGGAGCTGTTTTTT. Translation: CASSPRQGTVGELFF.

CDR3 sequence (DNA): TGTGCCTGGAGCCCCCTAGCGGGAGGGCCCAATGAGCAGTTCTTC. As protein: CAWSPLAGGPNEQFF. This sequence joins TRBV30 and TRBJ2-1; the match to TRBD2 covers 12 bases. CDR1 is GTSNPN and CDR2 is SVGIG in the germline V gene (reference sequence). This CDR3 region has 15 residues. V lost 3 bases to trimming and J lost 6 bases; unmatched junction nucleotides: 6.

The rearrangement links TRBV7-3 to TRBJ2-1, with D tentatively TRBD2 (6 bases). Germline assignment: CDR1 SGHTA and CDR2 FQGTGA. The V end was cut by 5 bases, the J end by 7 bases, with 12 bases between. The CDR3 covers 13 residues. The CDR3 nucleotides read TGTGCCAGCAGCCGGGGAGGTACAAATGAGCAGTTCTTC. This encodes CASSRGGTNEQFF.

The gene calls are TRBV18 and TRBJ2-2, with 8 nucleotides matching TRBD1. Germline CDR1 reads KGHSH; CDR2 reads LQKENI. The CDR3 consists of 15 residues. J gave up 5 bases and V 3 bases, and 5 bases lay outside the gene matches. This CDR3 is CASSPGQEGTGELFF. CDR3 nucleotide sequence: TGTGCCAGCTCACCGGGACAGGAGGGAACCGGGGAGCTGTTTTTT.

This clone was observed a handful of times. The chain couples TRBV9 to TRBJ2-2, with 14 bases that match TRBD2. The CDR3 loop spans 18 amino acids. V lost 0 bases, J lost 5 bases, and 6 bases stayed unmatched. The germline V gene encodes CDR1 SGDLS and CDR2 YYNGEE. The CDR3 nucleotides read TGTGCCAGCAGCGTAGCTCGACTAGCGGGAGGGGGGACCGGGGAGCTGTTTTTT. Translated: CASSVARLAGGGTGELFF.

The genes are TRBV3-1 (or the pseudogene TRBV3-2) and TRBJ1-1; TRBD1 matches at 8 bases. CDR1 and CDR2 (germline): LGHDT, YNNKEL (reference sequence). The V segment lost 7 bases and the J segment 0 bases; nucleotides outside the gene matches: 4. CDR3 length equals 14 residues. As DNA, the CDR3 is TGTGCCAGCACCCACAGGGGGGTGAACACTGAAGCTTTCTTT. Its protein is CASTHRGVNTEAFF.

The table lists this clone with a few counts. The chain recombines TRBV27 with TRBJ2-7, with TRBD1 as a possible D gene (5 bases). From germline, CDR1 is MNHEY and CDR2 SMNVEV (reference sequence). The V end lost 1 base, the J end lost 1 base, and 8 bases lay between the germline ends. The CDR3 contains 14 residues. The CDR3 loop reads CASSLWGGSYEQYF. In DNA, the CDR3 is TGTGCCAGCAGTTTATGGGGCGGATCCTACGAGCAGTACTTC.

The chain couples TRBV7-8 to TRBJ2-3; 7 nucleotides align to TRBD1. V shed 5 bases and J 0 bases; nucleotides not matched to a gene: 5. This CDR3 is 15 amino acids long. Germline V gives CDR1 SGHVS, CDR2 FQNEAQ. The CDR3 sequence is CASSGGTVSTDTQYF. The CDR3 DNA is TGTGCCAGCAGCGGTGGGACAGTAAGCACAGATACGCAGTATTTT.

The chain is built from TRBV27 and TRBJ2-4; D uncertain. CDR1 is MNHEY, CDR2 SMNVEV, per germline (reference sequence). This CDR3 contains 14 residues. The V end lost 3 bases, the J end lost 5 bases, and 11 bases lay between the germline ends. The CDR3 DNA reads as TGTGCCAGCAGTTTCGGTGCGGCCGAAAACATTCAGTACTTC. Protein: CASSFGAAENIQYF.

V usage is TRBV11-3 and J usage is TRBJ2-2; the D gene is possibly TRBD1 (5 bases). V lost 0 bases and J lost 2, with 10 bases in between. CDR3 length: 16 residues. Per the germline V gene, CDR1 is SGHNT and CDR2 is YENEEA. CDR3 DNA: TGTGCCAGCAGCTTAGATCAGGGCCTTAACACCGGGGAGCTGTTTTTT. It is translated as CASSLDQGLNTGELFF.